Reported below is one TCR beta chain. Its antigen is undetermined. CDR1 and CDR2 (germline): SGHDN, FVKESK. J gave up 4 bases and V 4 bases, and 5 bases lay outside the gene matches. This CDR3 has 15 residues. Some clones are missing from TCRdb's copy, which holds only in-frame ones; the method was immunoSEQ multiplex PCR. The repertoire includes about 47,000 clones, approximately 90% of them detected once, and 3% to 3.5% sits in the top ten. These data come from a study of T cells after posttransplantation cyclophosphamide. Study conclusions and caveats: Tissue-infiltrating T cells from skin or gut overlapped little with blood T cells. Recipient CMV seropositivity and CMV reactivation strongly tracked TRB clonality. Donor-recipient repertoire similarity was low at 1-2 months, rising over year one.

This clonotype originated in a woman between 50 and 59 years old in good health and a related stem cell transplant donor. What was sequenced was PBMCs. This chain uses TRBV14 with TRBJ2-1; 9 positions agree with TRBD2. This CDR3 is CASSPLAGRYNEQFF. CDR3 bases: TGTGCCAGCAGCCCCCTAGCGGGGCGGTACAATGAGCAGTTCTTC.